This TCR beta chain came from a study of identifying expanded T cells in peripheral blood. Study-wide results and limits: Roughly two-week clone count variance significantly increased as total template count grew.

After removal of 5 bases from V and 0 bases from J, the junction contained 8 bases not matched to a gene. There are 16 residues in the CDR3. Germline V CDR1 and CDR2: PRHDT, FYEKMQ (reference sequence). No infections or other immune events were documented during collection. Profiled with immunoSEQ multiplex PCR; TCRdb holds only in-frame clones, not every one. The sample includes roughly 96,000 clones, roughly 87% of them seen just once. Turning to this clone: Antigen specificity is unknown.

The V and J genes are TRBV13 and TRBJ1-2; 8 bases fit TRBD1. Sequencing input: blood. The receptor's source is a person between 18 and 75 years old in good health. Here the CDR3 reads CASSITVDRANYGYTF. The CDR3 DNA reads as TGTGCCAGCAGCATAACCGTGGACAGGGCTAACTATGGCTACACCTTC.